This T cell receptor beta chain comes out of a study of cytomegalovirus exposure and HLA in healthy donors. Germline CDR1 and CDR2: GTSNPN and SVGIG (reference sequence). This CDR3 has 15 residues. The J segment lost 4 bases and the V segment lost 4 bases, leaving 6 bases of the junction unmatched. PCR used 60 Vbeta primers and 13 Jbeta primers. Generated by immunoSEQ multiplex PCR, the TCRdb table keeps only in-frame clones and is missing some. This table has approximately 110,000 clones, roughly 70% appearing once. The rearrangement links TRBV30 to TRBJ2-3; 12 bases map to TRBD2. This clonotype was sampled from a man in his forties in good health and CMV-seropositive. The sequenced sample was PBMCs. The CDR3 DNA follows: TGTGCCTGGAAACTAGCGGGAGGCCTGGCAGATACGCAGTATTTT. Translation: CAWKLAGGLADTQYF.